This is a list of T cell receptor beta chains from one sample in a study of cytomegalovirus exposure and HLA in healthy donors. Clones were read by immunoSEQ multiplex PCR, and TCRdb kept only the in-frame ones, dropping some. Here the sample spans 90,000 to 140,000 clones, around 78% being singletons. Sample: PBMCs. Source of these receptors: a male donor in good health and CMV-seronegative. Each CDR3 is given with its conserved first and last residue. Each record gives: J gene, D gene, clone size, V gene, CDR3 DNA, CDR3 protein. A D gene is named only where the DNA matches it firmly. Size tells how often a clone was seen (once, few, many) or the class of an expanded clone, and some rows leave it out.

TRBJ2-1	TRBD2	NA	TRBV6-5	TGTGCCAGCAGGCCCCGTGGCGGGGGAAATGAGCAGTTCTTC	CASRPRGGGNEQFF
TRBJ1-2	NA	NA	TRBV30	TGTGCCTGGAGTGGACAGGTGTTTGATGGCTACACCTTC	CAWSGQVFDGYTF
TRBJ2-1	NA	NA	TRBV6-5	TGTGCCAGCAGTTACGAGCAGGGTGGGGATGAGCAGTTCTTC	CASSYEQGGDEQFF
TRBJ2-4	TRBD1	NA	TRBV9	TGTGCCAGCAGCGTAGGACAGGGGACCGCCAAAAACATTCAGTACTTC	CASSVGQGTAKNIQYF
TRBJ1-1	TRBD1	NA	TRBV7-9	TGTTCCAGCAGCCCTAGACAGGGAGGTAGAGCTTTCTTT	CSSSPRQGGRAFF
TRBJ1-5	NA	NA	TRBV30	TGTGCCTGGAGTCCCGGCGGGAACTACAATCAGCCCCAGCATTTT	CAWSPGGNYNQPQHF
TRBJ1-2	NA	NA	TRBV6-1	TGTGCCAGCAGTGAGACTTCTAACTATGGCTACACCTTC	CASSETSNYGYTF
TRBJ1-1	TRBD1	medium-sized	TRBV4-2	TGTGCCAGCAGCCAAGACACCGGGACAGGGGGCACTGAAGCTTTCTTT	CASSQDTGTGGTEAFF
TRBJ2-1	NA	NA	TRBV29-1	TGCAGCGTTGTTGGGAGCGGAGCCTACAATGAGCAGTTCTTC	CSVVGSGAYNEQFF
TRBJ2-7	NA	once	TRBV25-1	TGTGCCAGCAGCGCGGGGTCCTACGAGCAGTACTTC	CASSAGSYEQYF
TRBJ2-7	TRBD2	NA	TRBV5-5	TGTGCCAGCAGCTTGCCCCGGATAGCGGGAGGGGGATCTTACGAGCAGTACTTC	CASSLPRIAGGGSYEQYF
TRBJ2-7	TRBD1	NA	TRBV28	TGTGCCAGCACCTCGGGACAGGGGAAGGACGAGCAGTACTTC	CASTSGQGKDEQYF
TRBJ1-1	NA	NA	TRBV19	TGTGCCACCCTCGACAGGTTCCGGGACACTGAAGCTTTCTTT	CATLDRFRDTEAFF
TRBJ2-5	NA	NA	TRBV28	TGTGCCAGCACCCCTCGGGGTAGCGGACCTCAAGAGACCCAGTACTTC	CASTPRGSGPQETQYF
TRBJ2-1	NA	NA	TRBV7-8	TGTGCCAGCAGCTTAGCGAGACTCCGCCCAACTTACAATGAGCAGTTCTTC	CASSLARLRPTYNEQFF
TRBJ1-2	NA	NA	TRBV9	TGTGCCAGCAGCGTAGCTTCAGGGGTCGGCTATGGCTACACCTTC	CASSVASGVGYGYTF
TRBJ2-3	TRBD2	NA	TRBV27	TGTGCCAGCAGTTTTATAGCGGGGGGGACAGATACGCAGTATTTT	CASSFIAGGTDTQYF
TRBJ2-7	TRBD1	NA	TRBV29-1	TGCAGCGTCGAATCCGGGACAGGGGGCTACGAGCAGTACTTC	CSVESGTGGYEQYF
TRBJ2-4	TRBD2	NA	TRBV6-4	TGTGCCAGCAGTGACCCAACTAGCGGGGGATGGGCCAAAAACATTCAGTACTTC	CASSDPTSGGWAKNIQYF
TRBJ1-4	NA	once	TRBV7-8	TGTGCCAGCAGCGAGGGTAGGGATCAGTATGAAAAACTGTTTTTT	CASSEGRDQYEKLFF
TRBJ2-5	NA	NA	TRBV11-3	TGTGCCAGCAGCTTAATATTATCAGCGAGGGAGACCCAGTACTTC	CASSLILSARETQYF
TRBJ2-7	NA	NA	TRBV7-9	TGTGCCAGCAGCTTGCCCGGGGGAACCTACGAGCAGTACTTC	CASSLPGGTYEQYF
TRBJ1-1	NA	few	TRBV7-6	TGTGCCAGCAGCTTAGGGGCGGGATCCACTGAAGCTTTCTTT	CASSLGAGSTEAFF
TRBJ1-5	TRBD1	NA	TRBV9	TGTGCCAGCAGCGTAGAAGACAGGGAGGACCAGCCCCAGCATTTT	CASSVEDREDQPQHF
TRBJ2-1	TRBD2	NA	TRBV18	TGTGCCAGCTCACCCCAGCGGGGTTCCTACAATGAGCAGTTCTTC	CASSPQRGSYNEQFF
TRBJ1-1	TRBD1	few	TRBV6-5	TGTGCCAGCAGGAAAGGACAGGAGAACACTGAAGCTTTCTTT	CASRKGQENTEAFF
TRBJ2-3	TRBD2	NA	TRBV5-4	TGTGCCAGCAGATCTACCGGGACTAGATACACAGATACGCAGTATTTT	CASRSTGTRYTDTQYF
TRBJ2-7	NA	NA	TRBV10-2	TGCGCCAGCAGTGTCGACTCTTACTACGAGCAGTACTTC	CASSVDSYYEQYF
TRBJ2-7	NA	NA	TRBV27	TGTGCCAGCAGTTTAGTGTCTAGGAGCTCCTACGAGCAGTACTTC	CASSLVSRSSYEQYF
TRBJ2-7	NA	NA	TRBV11-2	TGTGCCAGCAGCTTAGGAGGATCATACGAGCAGTACTTC	CASSLGGSYEQYF
TRBJ1-5	TRBD1	few	TRBV5-4	TGTGCCAGCAGCCAAGGGGGGACCCGGGACAGGAATCAGCCCCAGCATTTT	CASSQGGTRDRNQPQHF
TRBJ2-2	TRBD2	NA	TRBV19	TGTGCCAGTAGAAAAGGACTAGTTCCGACCGGGGAGCTGTTTTTT	CASRKGLVPTGELFF
TRBJ1-1	NA	NA	TRBV19	TGTGCCAGCGGGTACTGGAACACTGAAGCTTTCTTT	CASGYWNTEAFF
TRBJ2-7	TRBD1	once	TRBV9	TGTGCCAGCAGCGTGTCCGGGACAGATCTCCCCTACGAGCAGTACTTC	CASSVSGTDLPYEQYF
TRBJ2-7	NA	NA	TRBV18	TGTGCCAGCTCACCAGGGCAGATCTACGAGCAGTACTTC	CASSPGQIYEQYF
TRBJ2-6	NA	once	TRBV25-1	TGTGCCAGCAGTGTGGGGGGGCTCTCTGGGGCCAACGTCCTGACTTTC	CASSVGGLSGANVLTF
TRBJ1-4	TRBD1	once	TRBV5-1	TGCGCCAGCAGCTCCCGGGAAGGGGGCTATCCTAATGAAAAACTGTTTTTT	CASSSREGGYPNEKLFF
TRBJ1-1	NA	NA	TRBV29-1	TGCAGCGTGGAAGGGCTTTTCACTGAAGCTTTCTTT	CSVEGLFTEAFF
TRBJ1-1	NA	NA	TRBV2	TGTGCCAGCACCCAAGGCGGGGGTAACACTGAAGCTTTCTTT	CASTQGGGNTEAFF
TRBJ2-7	TRBD1	NA	TRBV5-5	TGTGCCAGCAGCTCCCGGGACAGGGAATACGAGCAGTACTTC	CASSSRDREYEQYF
TRBJ1-4	NA	NA	TRBV7-9	TGTTCCAGCAGCTTAAAGGGGGGGATAGGGCTGTTTTTT	CSSSLKGGIGLFF
TRBJ1-2	TRBD1	NA	TRBV9	TGTGCCAGCAGCGCTTCCGGGACAGCGTATGGCTACACCTTC	CASSASGTAYGYTF
TRBJ2-7	NA	NA	TRBV11-2	TGTGCCAGCGGAAGGGGTTACCGCTACGAGCAGTACTTC	CASGRGYRYEQYF
TRBJ2-7	TRBD2	NA	TRBV6-5	TGTGCCAGCAGTTACACTAGCGGAGGGGTGTACGAGCAGTACTTC	CASSYTSGGVYEQYF
TRBJ2-5	NA	NA	TRBV29-1	TGCAGTAATCGGGAGACGGAAGAGACCCAGTACTTC	CSNRETEETQYF
TRBJ2-5	NA	NA	TRBV5-4	TGTGCCAGCAGCTCCGGGACAATTTCTCAAGAGACCCAGTACTTC	CASSSGTISQETQYF
TRBJ1-1	NA	NA	TRBV27	TGTGCCAGCAGCCTTTCAACAGTGGCGAAAGCTTTCTTT	CASSLSTVAKAFF
TRBJ1-1	NA	few	TRBV10-3	TGTGCCATCCGTGTCGCAGGGGTGAACACTGAAGCTTTCTTT	CAIRVAGVNTEAFF
TRBJ1-2	NA	NA	TRBV7-9	TGTGCCAGCAGCTTAGATCCCGGCAGGGGAATCTATGGCTACACCTTC	CASSLDPGRGIYGYTF
TRBJ1-3	TRBD1	few	TRBV10-2	TGCGCCAGCAGTGACCGACAGGGACGCAATGGAAACACCATATATTTT	CASSDRQGRNGNTIYF
TRBJ2-1	NA	NA	TRBV13	TGTGCCAGCAGCTCTTACTCCTACAATGAGCAGTTCTTC	CASSSYSYNEQFF
TRBJ2-3	TRBD1	NA	TRBV7-8	TGTGCCAGCAGCTATCCCGCCGGGGACAGGGGGCGATATACGCAGTATTTT	CASSYPAGDRGRYTQYF
TRBJ1-1	NA	NA	TRBV5-4	TGTGCCAGCAGCTGGGGACAATCGAACACTGAAGCTTTCTTT	CASSWGQSNTEAFF
TRBJ2-7	NA	NA	TRBV27	TGTGCCAGCAAGCGACAGGACTCCTACGAGCAGTACTTC	CASKRQDSYEQYF
TRBJ2-5	NA	few	TRBV7-6	TGTGCCAGCAGCTTCCAGGAGGGGATAGAGACCCAGTACTTC	CASSFQEGIETQYF
TRBJ1-5	TRBD1	few	TRBV5-5	TGTGCCAGCAGCCCCGTCGACAGGGGCCCCACTAGCAATCAGCCCCAGCATTTT	CASSPVDRGPTSNQPQHF
TRBJ1-4	NA	medium-sized	TRBV1	TGCACCAGCAGCCAAGACAGGGATGAAAAACTGTTTTTT	CTSSQDRDEKLFF
TRBJ2-1	NA	NA	TRBV27	TGTGCCAGCAGTTTATTTCAGGGGTCCTACAATGAGCAGTTCTTC	CASSLFQGSYNEQFF
TRBJ1-1	TRBD1	NA	TRBV7-2	TGTGCCAGCAGCGCCAGCAGGGGGGTGGGTTTTATCACTGAAGCTTTCTTT	CASSASRGVGFITEAFF
TRBJ2-3	NA	NA	TRBV2	TGTGCCAGCAGTGTTGGGGCGGTCCCCCCAGATACGCAGTATTTT	CASSVGAVPPDTQYF